These T cell receptor beta chains were read from a single sample in a study of blood T cell repertoires in COVID-19. Clones were read by immunoSEQ multiplex PCR, and TCRdb kept only the in-frame ones, dropping some. Here the sample spans about 53,000 clones, about 82% being singletons. The specimen was peripheral blood. The origin of the receptors is a man between 65 and 85 years old with active COVID-19. Both conserved end residues are part of each CDR3. A D gene is named only where the DNA matches it firmly. Clone sizes are given selectively: once, few, many, or a class where the clone is expanded.

J gene,clone size,V gene,D gene,CDR3 DNA,CDR3 protein
TRBJ2-7,once,TRBV7-2,.,TGTGCCAGCAGCGGCGGGCCGCTTCCAAACTACGAGCAGTACTTC,CASSGGPLPNYEQYF
TRBJ1-2,.,TRBV7-2,TRBD1,TGTGCCAGCAGCTCGGGACAGGGGACGAGGGGAAATGGCTACACCTTC,CASSSGQGTRGNGYTF
TRBJ2-3,.,TRBV9,TRBD2,TGTGCCAGCAGCCATAGCGGGGGGGCTGGAGATACGCAGTATTTT,CASSHSGGAGDTQYF
TRBJ1-1,.,TRBV5-1,TRBD1,TGCGCCAGCAGCTCGGGACAGATGAACACTGAAGCTTTCTTT,CASSSGQMNTEAFF
TRBJ1-1,.,TRBV6-5,.,TGTGCCAGCAGTTTCTCCAGGCCGGAGAACACTGAAGCTTTCTTT,CASSFSRPENTEAFF
TRBJ2-2,.,TRBV5-6,.,TGTGCCAGCAGCTTGAAGGGGAGGCCCGGGGAGCTGTTTTTT,CASSLKGRPGELFF
TRBJ1-1,.,TRBV6-1,.,TGTGCCAGCAGTGAATTGGCGAACACTGAAGCTTTCTTT,CASSELANTEAFF
TRBJ2-3,.,TRBV7-3,TRBD1,TGTGCCAGCAGCTCGGGACAGAACACAGATACGCAGTATTTT,CASSSGQNTDTQYF
TRBJ1-1,.,TRBV28,.,TGTGCCAGCAGTTTCAGGGGTTGGAACACTGAAGCTTTCTTT,CASSFRGWNTEAFF
TRBJ1-5,.,TRBV5-5,.,TGTGCCAGCAGCTTGACGGTTTTTGATCAGCCCCAGCATTTT,CASSLTVFDQPQHF
TRBJ2-3,.,TRBV7-9,TRBD1,TGTGCCAGCAGACCCAGGGGGCTAGGTCGGGGCCGCACAGATACGCAGTATTTT,CASRPRGLGRGRTDTQYF
TRBJ2-1,.,TRBV6-2/TRBV6-3,.,TGTGCCAGCAGTCATACAGGCCATGAGCAGTTCTTC,CASSHTGHEQFF
TRBJ1-2,.,TRBV3-1/TRBV3-2,TRBD1,TGTGCCAGCAGCCAACAGGGGGGAGGTGGCTACACCTTC,CASSQQGGGGYTF
TRBJ1-2,.,TRBV4-3,TRBD1,TGCGCCAGCAGCCAAGAATGGACAGGGGGATACTATGGCTACACCTTC,CASSQEWTGGYYGYTF
TRBJ1-3,.,TRBV9,.,TGTGCCAGCAGCAATTTTGCGTCTGGAAACACCATATATTTT,CASSNFASGNTIYF
TRBJ1-2,.,TRBV7-2,TRBD1,TGTGCCAGCAGGGTCGGACAGGGCGCCTATGGCTACACCTTC,CASRVGQGAYGYTF
TRBJ2-7,.,TRBV24-1,.,TGTGCCACCAGTGTAAGAACAGGAGAGTCCTACGAGCAGTACTTC,CATSVRTGESYEQYF
TRBJ2-5,.,TRBV7-2,TRBD2,TGTGCCAGCAGCCCGATTCCACTAGCGGGTAACCAAGAGACCCAGTACTTC,CASSPIPLAGNQETQYF
TRBJ1-6,.,TRBV4-3,TRBD1,TGCGCCAGCAGCCAAGATGCGACAGGGGTCACCCTCCACTTT,CASSQDATGVTLHF
TRBJ2-1,.,TRBV18,.,TGTGCCAGCTCACGCCTAGCTAGCTGGAGCAACAATGAGCAGTTCTTC,CASSRLASWSNNEQFF
TRBJ2-5,.,TRBV7-9,.,TGTGCCAGCAGCTTATTTGGCAGGGCCGAGACCCAGTACTTC,CASSLFGRAETQYF
TRBJ1-2,.,TRBV7-2,.,TGTGCCAGCAGCCCCCGGACAGACGAGAACTATGGCTACACCTTC,CASSPRTDENYGYTF
TRBJ2-2,.,TRBV27,.,TGTGCCAGCAGTTCCCGGCGGGGAACCCGGAACACCGGGGAGCTGTTTTTT,CASSSRRGTRNTGELFF
TRBJ1-1,once,TRBV4-1,TRBD1,TGCGCCAGCAGCCAACGGACAGGGCTGAACACTGAAGCTTTCTTT,CASSQRTGLNTEAFF
TRBJ1-1,.,TRBV7-2,.,TGTGCCAGCAGCCCAGGGTTCATGAACACTGAAGCTTTCTTT,CASSPGFMNTEAFF